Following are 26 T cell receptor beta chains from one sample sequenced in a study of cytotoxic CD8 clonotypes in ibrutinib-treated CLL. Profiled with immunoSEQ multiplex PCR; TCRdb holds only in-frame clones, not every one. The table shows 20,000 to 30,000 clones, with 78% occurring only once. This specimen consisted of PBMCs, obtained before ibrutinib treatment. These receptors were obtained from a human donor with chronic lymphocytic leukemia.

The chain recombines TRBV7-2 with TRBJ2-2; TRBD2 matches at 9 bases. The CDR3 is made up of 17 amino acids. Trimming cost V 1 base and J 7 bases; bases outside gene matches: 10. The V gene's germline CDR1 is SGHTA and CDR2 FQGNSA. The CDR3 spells CASSLGSAGGPSGELFF. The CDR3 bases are TGTGCCAGCAGCTTAGGTTCGGCGGGAGGGCCTAGCGGGGAGCTGTTTTTT.

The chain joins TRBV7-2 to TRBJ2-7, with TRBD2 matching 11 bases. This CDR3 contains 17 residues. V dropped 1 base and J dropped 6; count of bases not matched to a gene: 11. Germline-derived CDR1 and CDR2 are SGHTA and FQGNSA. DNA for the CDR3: TGTGCCAGCAGCTTAGGACTAGCGGGACTGGGGGTTCCCGAGCAGTACTTC. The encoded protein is CASSLGLAGLGVPEQYF.

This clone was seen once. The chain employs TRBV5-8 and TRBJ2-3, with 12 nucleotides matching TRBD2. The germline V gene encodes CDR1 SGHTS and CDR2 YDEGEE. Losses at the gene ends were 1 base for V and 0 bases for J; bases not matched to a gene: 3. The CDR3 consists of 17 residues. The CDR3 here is CASSLYLAGGSTDTQYF. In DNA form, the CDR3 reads TGTGCCAGCAGCTTGTATCTAGCGGGAGGGAGCACAGATACGCAGTATTTT.

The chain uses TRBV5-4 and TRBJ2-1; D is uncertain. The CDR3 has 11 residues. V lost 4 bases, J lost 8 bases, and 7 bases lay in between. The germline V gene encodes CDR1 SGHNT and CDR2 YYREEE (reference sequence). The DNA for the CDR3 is TGTGCCAGCAGCAAGGGCGATGAGCAGTTCTTC. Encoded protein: CASSKGDEQFF.

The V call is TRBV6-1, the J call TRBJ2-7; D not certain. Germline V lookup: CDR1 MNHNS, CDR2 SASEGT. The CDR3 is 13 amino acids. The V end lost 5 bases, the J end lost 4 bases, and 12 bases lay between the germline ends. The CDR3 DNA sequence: TGTGCCAGCAGTCGGTCAGCGTTGTACGAGCAGTACTTC. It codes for CASSRSALYEQYF.

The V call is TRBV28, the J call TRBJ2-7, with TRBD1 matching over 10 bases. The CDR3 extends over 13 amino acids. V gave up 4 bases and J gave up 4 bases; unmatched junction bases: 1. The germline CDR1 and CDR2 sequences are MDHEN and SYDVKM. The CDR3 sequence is CASSSGQGYEQYF. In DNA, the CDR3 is TGTGCCAGCAGTTCGGGACAGGGGTACGAGCAGTACTTC.

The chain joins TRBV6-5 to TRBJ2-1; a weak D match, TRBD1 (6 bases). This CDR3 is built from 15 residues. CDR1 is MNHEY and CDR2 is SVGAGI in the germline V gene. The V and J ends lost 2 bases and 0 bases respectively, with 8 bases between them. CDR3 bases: TGTGCCAGCAGTTACATGGACAGCTCCTACAATGAGCAGTTCTTC. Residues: CASSYMDSSYNEQFF.

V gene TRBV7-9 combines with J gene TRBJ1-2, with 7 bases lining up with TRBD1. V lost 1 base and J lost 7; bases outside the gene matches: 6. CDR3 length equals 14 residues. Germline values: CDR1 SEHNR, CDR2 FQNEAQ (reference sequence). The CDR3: CASSLGQGDLGYTF. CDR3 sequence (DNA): TGTGCCAGCAGCTTAGGGCAGGGGGATCTTGGCTACACCTTC.

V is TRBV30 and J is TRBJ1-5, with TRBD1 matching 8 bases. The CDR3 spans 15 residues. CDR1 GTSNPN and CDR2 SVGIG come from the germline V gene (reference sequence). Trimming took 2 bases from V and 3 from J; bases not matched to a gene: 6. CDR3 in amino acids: CAWSPGQGANQPQHF. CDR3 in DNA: TGTGCCTGGAGTCCCGGACAGGGTGCCAATCAGCCCCAGCATTTT.

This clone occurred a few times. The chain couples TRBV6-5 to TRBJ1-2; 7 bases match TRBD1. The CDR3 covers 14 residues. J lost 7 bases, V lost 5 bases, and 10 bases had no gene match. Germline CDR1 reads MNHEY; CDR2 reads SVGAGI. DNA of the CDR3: TGTGCCAGCAGTACAATAACAGGGGTTAGTGGCTACACCTTC. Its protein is CASSTITGVSGYTF.

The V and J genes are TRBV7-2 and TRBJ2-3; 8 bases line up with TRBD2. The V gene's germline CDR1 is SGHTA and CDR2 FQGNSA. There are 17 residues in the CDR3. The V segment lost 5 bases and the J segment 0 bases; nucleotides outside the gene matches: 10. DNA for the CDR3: TGTGCCAGCAGCGATCACCGGACTAGCAGGAGCACAGATACGCAGTATTTT. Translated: CASSDHRTSRSTDTQYF.

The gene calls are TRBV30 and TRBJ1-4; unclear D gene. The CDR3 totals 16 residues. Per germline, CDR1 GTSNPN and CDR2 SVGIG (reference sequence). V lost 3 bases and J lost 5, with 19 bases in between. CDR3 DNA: TGTGCCTGGAGAAACCCGAAAATCGAATTCAATGAAAAACTGTTTTTT. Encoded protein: CAWRNPKIEFNEKLFF.

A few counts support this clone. DNA of the CDR3: TGTGCCAGCAGCCTGTCGTGGGAGCAGTACTTC. Translation gives CASSLSWEQYF. The chain employs TRBV5-8 and TRBJ2-7; no firm D call. The CDR3 has 11 amino acids. Germline V CDR1 and CDR2: SGHTS, YDEGEE. V lost 4 bases to trimming and J lost 7 bases, with 9 bases between them.

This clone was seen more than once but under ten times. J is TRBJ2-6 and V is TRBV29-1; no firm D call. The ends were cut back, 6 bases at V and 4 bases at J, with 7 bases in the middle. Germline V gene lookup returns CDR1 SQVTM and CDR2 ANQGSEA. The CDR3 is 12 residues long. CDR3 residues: CSVQFGANVLTF. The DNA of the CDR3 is TGCAGCGTACAGTTCGGGGCCAACGTCCTGACTTTC.

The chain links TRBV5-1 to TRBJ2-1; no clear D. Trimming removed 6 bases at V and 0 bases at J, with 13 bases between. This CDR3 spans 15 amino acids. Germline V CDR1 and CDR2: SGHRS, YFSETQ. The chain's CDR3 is CASILGSGSYNEQFF. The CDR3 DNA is TGCGCCAGCATCCTTGGATCTGGCTCCTACAATGAGCAGTTCTTC.

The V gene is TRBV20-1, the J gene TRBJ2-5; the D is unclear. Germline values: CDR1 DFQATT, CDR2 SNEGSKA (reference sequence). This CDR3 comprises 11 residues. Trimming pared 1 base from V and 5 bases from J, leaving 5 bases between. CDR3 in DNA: TGCAGTGCTAGAGTCGGGGAGACCCAGTACTTC. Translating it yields CSARVGETQYF.

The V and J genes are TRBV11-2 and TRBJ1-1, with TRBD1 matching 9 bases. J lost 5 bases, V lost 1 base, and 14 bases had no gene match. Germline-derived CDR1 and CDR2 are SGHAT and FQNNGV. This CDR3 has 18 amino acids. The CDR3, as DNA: TGTGCCAGCAGCTTAGCCCTTATAGGGACAGGGATGCGGACTGAAGCTTTCTTT. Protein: CASSLALIGTGMRTEAFF.

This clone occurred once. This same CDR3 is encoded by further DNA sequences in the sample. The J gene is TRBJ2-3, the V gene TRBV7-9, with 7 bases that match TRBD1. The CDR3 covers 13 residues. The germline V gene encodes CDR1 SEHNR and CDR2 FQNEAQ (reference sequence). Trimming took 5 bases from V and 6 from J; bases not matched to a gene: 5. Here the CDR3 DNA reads TGTGCCAGCAGCCCAAGGGGGCCGGATACGCAGTATTTT. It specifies CASSPRGPDTQYF.

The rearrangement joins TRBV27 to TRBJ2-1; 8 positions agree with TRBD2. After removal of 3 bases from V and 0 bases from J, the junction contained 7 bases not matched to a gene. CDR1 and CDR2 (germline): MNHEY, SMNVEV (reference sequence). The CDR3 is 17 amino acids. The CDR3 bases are TGTGCCAGCAGTTTTTGGACTAGCCTAAGCTCCTACAATGAGCAGTTCTTC. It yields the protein CASSFWTSLSSYNEQFF.

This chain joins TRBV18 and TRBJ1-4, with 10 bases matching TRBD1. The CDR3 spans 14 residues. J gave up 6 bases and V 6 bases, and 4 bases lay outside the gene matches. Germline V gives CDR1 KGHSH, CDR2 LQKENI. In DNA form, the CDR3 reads TGTGCCAGCTCCCCGACAGGGGGCTATGAAAAACTGTTTTTT. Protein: CASSPTGGYEKLFF.

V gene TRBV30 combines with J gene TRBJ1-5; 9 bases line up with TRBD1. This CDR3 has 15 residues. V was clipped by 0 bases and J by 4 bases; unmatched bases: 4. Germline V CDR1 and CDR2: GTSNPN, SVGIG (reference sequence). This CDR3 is CAWSVRGQGNQPQHF. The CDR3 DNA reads TGTGCCTGGAGTGTACGCGGACAGGGGAATCAGCCCCAGCATTTT. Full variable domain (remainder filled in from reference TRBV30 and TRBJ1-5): SQTIHQWPATLVQPVGSPLSLECTVEGTSNPNLYWYRQAAGRGLQLLFYSVGIGQISSEVPQNLSASRPQDRQFILSSKKLLLSDSGFYLCAWSVRGQGNQPQHFGDGTRLSIL.

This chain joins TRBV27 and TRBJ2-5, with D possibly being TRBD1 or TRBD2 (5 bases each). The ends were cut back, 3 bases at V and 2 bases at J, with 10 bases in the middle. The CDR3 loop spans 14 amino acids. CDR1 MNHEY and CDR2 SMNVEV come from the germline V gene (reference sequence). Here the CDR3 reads CASSFGGFQETQYF. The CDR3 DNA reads TGTGCCAGCAGTTTTGGGGGTTTTCAAGAGACCCAGTACTTC.

CDR3 sequence: CASRIGNGPQETQYF. For the CDR3, the DNA is TGTGCCAGCAGAATAGGGAACGGACCGCAAGAGACCCAGTACTTC. The chain couples TRBV7-2 to TRBJ2-5; D unclear. This CDR3 contains 15 residues. Germline V gives CDR1 SGHTA, CDR2 FQGNSA. The V gene lost 6 bases and the J gene lost 2 bases, with 16 bases spanning the gap.

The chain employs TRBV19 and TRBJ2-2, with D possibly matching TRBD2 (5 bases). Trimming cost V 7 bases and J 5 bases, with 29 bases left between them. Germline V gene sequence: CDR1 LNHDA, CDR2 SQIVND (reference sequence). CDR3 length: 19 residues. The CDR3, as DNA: TGTGCCAGTAATAGGCCCGCGGGCAGGCGGAAGTTGTGGACCGGGGAGCTGTTTTTT. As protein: CASNRPAGRRKLWTGELFF.

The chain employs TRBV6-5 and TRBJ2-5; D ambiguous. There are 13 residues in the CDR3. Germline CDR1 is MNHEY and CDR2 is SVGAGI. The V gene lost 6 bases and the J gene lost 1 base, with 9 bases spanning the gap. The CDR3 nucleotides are TGTGCCAGCAGCCCACCGGGCCAAGAGACCCAGTACTTC. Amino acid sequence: CASSPPGQETQYF.

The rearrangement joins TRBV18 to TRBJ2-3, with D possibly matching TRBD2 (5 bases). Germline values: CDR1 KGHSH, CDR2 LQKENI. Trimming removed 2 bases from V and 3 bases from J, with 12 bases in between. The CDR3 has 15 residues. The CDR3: CASSPANSGTDTQYF. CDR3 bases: TGTGCCAGCTCACCAGCCAACTCGGGAACAGATACGCAGTATTTT.